This entry describes one T cell receptor (beta chain). Its antigen is undetermined. This entry comes from a study of identifying expanded T cells in peripheral blood. Study outcomes and limitations: About 1.2 clones differed between technical replicates, versus about 17 and 20 over time.

This CDR3 comprises 16 residues. Trimming stripped 5 bases from V and 5 bases from J, with 16 bases between. Looked up from germline, CDR1 is SNHLY and CDR2 is FYNNEI. Healthy donors had no documented immune events, such as infections, while sampled. Method: immunoSEQ multiplex PCR; TCRdb's copy keeps in-frame clones and lacks some. Of about 82,000 clones listed, around nine tenths were seen once; the top ten hold 7% to 8.5%. The source of this sequence is a person between 18 and 75 years old in good health. The sequenced sample consisted of blood. This chain joins TRBV2 and TRBJ1-6; D is ambiguous. Here the CDR3 reads CASSQDPTANNSPLHF. In DNA, the CDR3 is TGTGCCAGCAGTCAAGATCCAACAGCAAATAATTCACCCCTCCACTTT.